The present T cell receptor (beta chain) was sequenced within a study of radiotherapy plus CTLA-4 blockade in lung cancer. Study-wide context: For 18% of patients, objective responses occurred, and about 33% had disease control. Study results and caveats: Tumor-origin TCR clones grew in blood after radiotherapy plus ipilimumab.

V lost 5 bases and J 0 bases, leaving 17 bases between the germline ends. Germline V gene data show CDR1 as PRHDT and CDR2 as FYEKMQ (reference sequence). This CDR3 contains 16 residues. Generated by immunoSEQ multiplex PCR, the TCRdb table keeps only in-frame clones and is missing some. The profile covers some 87,000 clones, with about 80% appearing a single time and roughly 15% taken by the ten largest. Alongside CTLA-4 blockade with ipilimumab, patients with chemo-refractory metastatic non-small-cell lung cancer received focal radiation. In regard to this clone: Its antigen is unidentified.

This clonotype was sampled from a human donor with non-small cell lung cancer that progressed on radiotherapy plus ipilimumab. This chain joins TRBV13 and TRBJ2-7, with D maybe TRBD1 (6 bases). Sample: peripheral blood, taken from a patient treated with radiotherapy plus ipilimumab. CDR3: CASSKLQDSGSYEQYF. CDR3 sequence (DNA): TGTGCCAGCAGCAAACTCCAGGACAGCGGCTCCTACGAGCAGTACTTC.